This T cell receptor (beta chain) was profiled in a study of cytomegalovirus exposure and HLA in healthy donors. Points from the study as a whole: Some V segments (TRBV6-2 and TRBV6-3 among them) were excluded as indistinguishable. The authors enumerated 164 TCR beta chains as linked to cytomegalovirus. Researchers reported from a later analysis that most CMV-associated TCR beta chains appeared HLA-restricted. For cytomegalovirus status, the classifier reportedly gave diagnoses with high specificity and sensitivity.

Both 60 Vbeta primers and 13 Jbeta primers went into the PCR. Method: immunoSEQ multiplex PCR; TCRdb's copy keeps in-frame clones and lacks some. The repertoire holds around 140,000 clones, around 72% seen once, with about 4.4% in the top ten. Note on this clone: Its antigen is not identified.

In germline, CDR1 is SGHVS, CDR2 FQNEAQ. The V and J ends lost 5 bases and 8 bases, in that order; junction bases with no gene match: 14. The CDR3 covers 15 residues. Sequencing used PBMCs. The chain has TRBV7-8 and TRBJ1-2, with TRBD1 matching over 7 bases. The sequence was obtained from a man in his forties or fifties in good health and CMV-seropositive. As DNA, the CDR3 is TGTGCCAGCAGCCTGTTCGGGACAGCCGAGGGAGGCTACACCTTC. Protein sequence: CASSLFGTAEGGYTF.